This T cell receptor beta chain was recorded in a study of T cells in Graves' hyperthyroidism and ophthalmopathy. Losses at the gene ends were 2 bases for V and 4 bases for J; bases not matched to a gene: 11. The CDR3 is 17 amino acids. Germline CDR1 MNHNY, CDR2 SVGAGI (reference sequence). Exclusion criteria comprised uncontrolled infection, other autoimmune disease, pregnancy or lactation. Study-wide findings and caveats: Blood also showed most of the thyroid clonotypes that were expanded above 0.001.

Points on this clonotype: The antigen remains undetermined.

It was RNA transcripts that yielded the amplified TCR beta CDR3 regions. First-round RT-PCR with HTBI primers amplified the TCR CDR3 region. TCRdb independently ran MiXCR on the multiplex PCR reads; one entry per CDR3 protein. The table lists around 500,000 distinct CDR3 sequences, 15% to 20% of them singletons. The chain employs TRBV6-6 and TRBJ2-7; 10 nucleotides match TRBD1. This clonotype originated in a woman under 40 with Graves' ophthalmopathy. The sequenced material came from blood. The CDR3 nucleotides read TGTGCCAGCAGTTACCACCGGGGGGACAGGGGAAATTACGAGCAGTACTTC. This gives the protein CASSYHRGDRGNYEQYF.